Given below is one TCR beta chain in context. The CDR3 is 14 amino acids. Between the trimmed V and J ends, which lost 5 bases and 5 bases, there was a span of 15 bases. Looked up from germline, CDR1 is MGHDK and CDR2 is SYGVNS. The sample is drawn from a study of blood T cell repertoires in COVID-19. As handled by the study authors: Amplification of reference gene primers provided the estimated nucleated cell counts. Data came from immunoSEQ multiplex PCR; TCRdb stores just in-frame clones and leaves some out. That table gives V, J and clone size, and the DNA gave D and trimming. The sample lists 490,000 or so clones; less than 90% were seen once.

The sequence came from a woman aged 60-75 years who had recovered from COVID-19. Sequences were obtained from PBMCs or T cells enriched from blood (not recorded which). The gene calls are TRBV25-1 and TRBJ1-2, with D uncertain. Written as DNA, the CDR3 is TGTGCCAGCAGTAACCACCGGGTCCCTTATGGCTACACCTTC. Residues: CASSNHRVPYGYTF.